Listed below are T cell receptor beta chains from one sample, sequenced in a study of T cell clusters in autoimmune cytopenias. TCRdb reprocessed the multiplex PCR reads; each CDR3 protein has one entry and no DNA is given. The sample has around 9,800 distinct CDR3 sequences; the top ten hold approximately 4.8%. These data were also reused for a study on T cell repertoires in aging, cancer and after chemotherapy.

Sample: peripheral blood. These TCRs come from a human donor in good health. The CDR3 runs from the conserved cysteine through the conserved F or W. Fields, in order: J gene, V gene, clone size, CDR3 protein. Some rows mark clone size as missing; the rest say once, few, many or name a class of expanded clone.

>TRBJ1-1|TRBV14|-
CASSQFRNTEAFF
>TRBJ2-1|TRBV5-4|-
CASSLPREDNEQFF
>TRBJ2-7|TRBV24-1|-
CATSVGVGYEQYF
>TRBJ2-1|TRBV27|-
CASSSLRGPAWSSYNEQFF
>TRBJ2-2|TRBV18|-
CASSPGSGELFF
>TRBJ2-6|TRBV7-2|-
CASSSSGANVLTF
>TRBJ1-1|TRBV7-2|-
CASSLDPNTEAFF
>TRBJ2-5|TRBV27|-
CASSSLAGGPETQYF
>TRBJ2-3|TRBV6-1|-
CASSSSGNTDTQYF
>TRBJ2-7|TRBV20-1|-
CSASARGDEQYF
>TRBJ2-2|TRBV20-1|-
CSGRDAEGLAGELFF
>TRBJ2-5|TRBV5-1|-
CASSLAVGTRKKETQYF
>TRBJ2-1|TRBV30|-
CAWSTGGPDEQFF
>TRBJ1-6|TRBV11-1|medium-sized
CASSLAGGDPPLHF
>TRBJ2-7|TRBV6-1|medium-sized
CASSGEGPTYEQYF
>TRBJ1-1|TRBV27|medium-sized
CASSPTAGTGMNTEAFF
>TRBJ2-5|TRBV11-2|-
CASSFRGDRQETQYF
>TRBJ1-1|TRBV21-1|-
CASSIPTLRDLNTEAFF
>TRBJ1-4|TRBV19|-
CASSIGFQLNEKLFF
>TRBJ2-3|TRBV19|-
CASSPGARGGVTDTQYF
>TRBJ2-1|TRBV11-3|-
CASSRGLAGGNEQFF
>TRBJ2-1|TRBV6-2/TRBV6-3|-
CASSDLNRGNDEQFF